Listed below are T cell receptor beta chains from one sample, sequenced in a study of CD8 T cells in ankylosing spondylitis. TCRdb called the 5' RACE reads again in MiXCR, with one record for every CDR3 protein. The sample contains about 800,000 distinct CDR3 sequences, about 10% of which appear only once. The sample taken for sequencing was blood, either unsorted or a sorted T cell fraction (not recorded which). These receptors came from a male donor with ankylosing spondylitis. Both conserved end residues are part of each CDR3. A D gene is named only where the DNA matches it firmly. Rows give clone size only sometimes, using once, few, many, or a class for an expanded clone.

CSASHPSGINEQFF	TGCAGTGCTAGTCATCCTAGCGGGATTAATGAGCAGTTCTTC	TRBD2	few	TRBV20-1	TRBJ2-1
CASSHSASVPYNEQFF	TGTGCCAGCAGCCACTCCGCTAGCGTCCCCTACAATGAGCAGTTCTTC	-	-	TRBV14	TRBJ2-1
CSAVRHSYNEQFF	TGCAGTGCTGTTAGACACTCCTACAATGAGCAGTTCTTC	-	-	TRBV20-1	TRBJ2-1
CSVSGQGYEQYF	TGCAGCGTTAGCGGACAGGGCTACGAGCAGTACTTC	TRBD1	many	TRBV29-1	TRBJ2-7
CASSQLPPQDGYTF	TGCGCCAGCAGCCAACTGCCCCCCCAGGATGGCTACACCTTC	-	-	TRBV4-3	TRBJ1-2
CASSEGAANEGNIQYF	TGTGCCAGCAGTGAAGGAGCAGCGAACGAGGGAAACATTCAGTACTTC	-	-	TRBV6-1	TRBJ2-4
CSARLPLAGDDNEQFF	TGCAGTGCTAGGCTCCCCTTAGCGGGAGATGACAATGAGCAGTTCTTC	TRBD2	few	TRBV20-1	TRBJ2-1
CSAADRLYGYTF	TGCAGCGCCGCGGACAGGCTCTATGGCTACACCTTC	TRBD1	many	TRBV29-1	TRBJ1-2
CASSPLQGKVMNTEAFF	TGTGCCAGCTCACCACTGCAGGGTAAGGTGATGAACACTGAAGCTTTCTTT	-	-	TRBV18	TRBJ1-1
CASSSIAGPSNEQFF	TGTGCCAGCAGCAGCATAGCGGGACCATCCAATGAGCAGTTCTTC	TRBD2	-	TRBV28	TRBJ2-1
CSAADRQETQYF	TGCAGTGCGGCGGACAGGCAAGAGACCCAGTACTTC	TRBD1	-	TRBV20-1	TRBJ2-5
CATSDRTVRGELFF	TGTGCCACCAGTGATAGGACAGTCCGAGGGGAGCTGTTTTTT	-	few	TRBV24-1	TRBJ2-2
CSAPAPGVRETQYF	TGCAGTGCTCCTGCCCCGGGGGTTCGAGAGACCCAGTACTTC	-	-	TRBV20-1	TRBJ2-5
CASSPTTGELFF	TGTGCCAGCTCACCCACCACCGGGGAGCTGTTTTTT	-	many	TRBV11-1	TRBJ2-2
CASSPRIPTDTQYF	TGCGCCAGCAGCCCCCGAATTCCGACAGATACGCAGTATTTT	-	few	TRBV4-1	TRBJ2-3
CSALSGGFNEQFF	TGCAGTGCCCTTAGCGGGGGTTTCAATGAGCAGTTCTTC	TRBD2	-	TRBV20-1	TRBJ2-1
CSASGQGLRHFSNQPQHF	TGCAGTGCTAGTGGTCAGGGACTACGTCATTTTAGCAATCAGCCCCAGCATTTT	-	-	TRBV20-1	TRBJ1-5
CSAGRDSRTDTQYF	TGCAGTGCTGGACGGGACTCCCGCACAGATACGCAGTATTTT	-	-	TRBV20-1	TRBJ2-3
CRGTSGGAYQETQYF	TGCAGGGGGACTAGCGGGGGAGCGTACCAAGAGACCCAGTACTTC	TRBD2	few	TRBV20-1	TRBJ2-5
CASNLPQETQYF	TGTGCCAGCAATTTACCCCAAGAGACCCAGTACTTC	-	many	TRBV7-2	TRBJ2-5
CASSRGEAKNIQYF	TGTGCCAGCAGCCGCGGGGAGGCCAAAAACATTCAGTACTTC	-	few	TRBV7-2	TRBJ2-4
CSASSGDRPGELFF	TGCAGTGCCAGCTCCGGGGATCGGCCCGGGGAGCTGTTTTTT	-	many	TRBV20-1	TRBJ2-2
CSALQGFGAEAFF	TGCAGTGCTTTACAGGGTTTCGGTGCTGAAGCTTTCTTT	-	many	TRBV20-1	TRBJ1-1
CASSLGSLGGQETQYF	TGTGCCAGCAGCTTAGGTAGCTTGGGGGGCCAAGAGACCCAGTACTTC	-	few	TRBV7-2	TRBJ2-5
CASSLQRGGGETQYF	TGTGCCAGCAGCTTACAGCGGGGGGGCGGGGAGACCCAGTACTTC	TRBD2	few	TRBV7-2	TRBJ2-5
CASSQIGTGMTYNEQFF	TGTGCCAGCAGTCAGATCGGGACAGGGATGACCTACAATGAGCAGTTCTTC	TRBD1	-	TRBV6-2/TRBV6-3	TRBJ2-1
CASSPGSSLNQPQHF	TGTGCCAGCAGCCCCGGTTCCTCCCTCAATCAGCCCCAGCATTTT	-	-	TRBV7-8	TRBJ1-5
CASSDHGTGELFF	TGTGCCAGCAGTGACCACGGCACCGGGGAGCTGTTTTTT	-	-	TRBV25-1	TRBJ2-2
CASSVRTDQPQHF	TGTGCCAGCAGCGTAAGGACAGATCAGCCCCAGCATTTT	-	few	TRBV9	TRBJ1-5
CASSLGADLGQYF	TGTGCCAGCAGTTTAGGGGCCGACCTAGGGCAGTACTTC	-	-	TRBV28	TRBJ2-7
CSASLPYPDEQFF	TGCAGTGCTAGCCTTCCTTACCCGGATGAGCAGTTCTTC	-	few	TRBV20-1	TRBJ2-1
CASSLSAGGNQPQHF	TGTGCCAGCAGCTTATCGGCAGGGGGCAACCAGCCCCAGCATTTT	TRBD1	few	TRBV7-2	TRBJ1-5
CASSQVEGTHTEAFF	TGCGCCAGCAGCCAAGTAGAAGGGACGCACACTGAAGCTTTCTTT	-	-	TRBV4-1	TRBJ1-1
CASSSQGDVYEQYF	TGCGCCAGCAGCTCTCAGGGGGACGTCTACGAGCAGTACTTC	TRBD1	few	TRBV5-1	TRBJ2-7
CASSYSGRESYGYTF	TGTGCCAGCAGTTACTCGGGCAGGGAGAGCTATGGCTACACCTTC	-	few	TRBV6-2/TRBV6-3	TRBJ1-2
CASSPPGSHSLPNEQYF	TGTGCCAGCAGTCCTCCAGGGTCGCATTCTTTACCTAACGAGCAGTACTTC	-	few	TRBV28	TRBJ2-7
CASSLERRQARADTQYF	TGTGCCAGCAGCTTAGAAAGGAGACAGGCTCGCGCAGATACGCAGTATTTT	-	few	TRBV11-2	TRBJ2-3
CATSDQGRTDTQYF	TGTGCCACCAGTGACCAGGGGCGCACAGATACGCAGTATTTT	-	-	TRBV24-1	TRBJ2-3
CASTEGRAYNEQFF	TGTGCCAGCACTGAGGGGAGGGCATACAATGAGCAGTTCTTC	TRBD2	many	TRBV12-3/TRBV12-4	TRBJ2-1
CASSHLTTGQGNTIYF	TGTGCCAGCAGTCATTTGACGACAGGGCAAGGAAACACCATATATTTT	TRBD1	-	TRBV28	TRBJ1-3
CASSTSVPSYEQYF	TGCGCCAGCAGTACGTCCGTACCTAGCTACGAGCAGTACTTC	-	many	TRBV5-1	TRBJ2-7
CAISERVDTQYF	TGTGCCATCAGTGAGAGGGTAGATACGCAGTATTTT	-	-	TRBV10-3	TRBJ2-3
CASSEDSGRGSGAQYF	TGTGCCAGCAGTGAAGACAGCGGGAGGGGTAGTGGGGCCCAGTACTTC	TRBD2	-	TRBV2	TRBJ2-5